This T cell receptor beta chain was identified during a study of blood T cell repertoires in COVID-19. Sequenced by immunoSEQ multiplex PCR; TCRdb stores in-frame clones only, minus some. The sample has nearly 110,000 clones; about 80% are singletons. The CDR3 extends over 17 amino acids. Looked up from germline, CDR1 is LNHDA and CDR2 is SQIVND (reference sequence). V was cut by 3 bases and J by 3 bases, with 18 bases left in between. The receptor comes from a man aged 70-80 years with acute or convalescent COVID-19. The V call is TRBV19, the J call TRBJ1-5; D remains unclear. Sample: peripheral blood. The CDR3 nucleotides are TGTGCCAGTAGTATGGGCTTGCGGGATCCCTCCAATCAGCCCCAGCATTTT. Translated, it gives CASSMGLRDPSNQPQHF.